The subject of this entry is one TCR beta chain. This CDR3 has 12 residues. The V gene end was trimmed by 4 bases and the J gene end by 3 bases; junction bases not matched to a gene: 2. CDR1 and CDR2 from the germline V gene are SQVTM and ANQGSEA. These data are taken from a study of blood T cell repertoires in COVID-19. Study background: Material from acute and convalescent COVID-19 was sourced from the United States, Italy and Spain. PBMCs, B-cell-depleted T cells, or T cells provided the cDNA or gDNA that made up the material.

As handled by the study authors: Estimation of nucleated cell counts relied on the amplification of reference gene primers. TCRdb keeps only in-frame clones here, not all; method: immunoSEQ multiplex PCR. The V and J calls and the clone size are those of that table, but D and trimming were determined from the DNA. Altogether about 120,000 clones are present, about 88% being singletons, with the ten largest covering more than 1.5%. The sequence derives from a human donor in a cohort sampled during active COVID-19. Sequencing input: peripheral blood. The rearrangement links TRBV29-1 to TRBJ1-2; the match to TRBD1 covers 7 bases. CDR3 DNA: TGCAGCGTTGTTGGGACAGACTATGGCTACACCTTC. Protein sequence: CSVVGTDYGYTF. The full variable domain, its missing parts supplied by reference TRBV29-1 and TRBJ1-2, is SAVISQKPSRDICQRGTSLTIQCQVDSQVTMMFWYRQQPGQSLTLIATANQGSEATYESGFVIDKFPISRPNLTFSTLTVSNMSPEDSSIYLCSVVGTDYGYTFGSGTRLTVV.